Below are 11 T cell receptor beta chains sequenced from a single sample in a study of T cell responses to AZD1222 COVID-19 vaccine. Sequencing used immunoSEQ multiplex PCR; TCRdb keeps in-frame clones, though not all of them. The sample has about 130,000 clones, about four fifths seen once. This sample comprised peripheral blood, obtained on day 0 of AZD1222 vaccination. Receptors originate from an adult in good health.

This clone was observed once. The chain joins TRBV5-1 to TRBJ2-1, with a tentative D call TRBD1 (6 bases). Germline lookup yields CDR1 SGHRS and CDR2 YFSETQ. V was shortened by 4 bases and J by 3 bases, with 20 bases between the two germline ends. CDR3 length equals 17 residues. The CDR3 DNA reads as TGCGCCAGCAGCCCCGGGACATTTGGGACCGTCTACAATGAGCAGTTCTTC. Protein sequence: CASSPGTFGTVYNEQFF.

This clone is categorized as medium-sized. J is TRBJ1-5 and V is TRBV7-6; D call uncertain. This CDR3 region has 15 residues. CDR1 is SGHVS and CDR2 is FNYEAQ in the germline V gene. Trimming took 5 bases from V and 5 from J, leaving 16 bases between them. The CDR3 nucleotides read TGTGCCAGCAGCCCCCTATTGGGGATGGATCAGCCCCAGCATTTT. It encodes CASSPLLGMDQPQHF.

This chain connects TRBV27 to TRBJ1-4; D may be TRBD1 (5 bases). V lost 5 bases, J lost 8 bases, and 15 bases lay in between. The CDR3 spans 14 residues. Germline CDR1 and CDR2: MNHEY and SMNVEV (reference sequence). CDR3 DNA: TGTGCCAGCAGTACCCGGGCAAGGGACGAAAAACTGTTTTTT. As protein: CASSTRARDEKLFF.

This clone was counted only a few times. The gene calls are TRBV2 and TRBJ2-7; tentatively, D is TRBD1 (5 bases). V lost 6 bases and J lost 0, with 18 bases in between. Per germline, CDR1 SNHLY and CDR2 FYNNEI. The CDR3 is 16 amino acids. The CDR3 DNA reads TGTGCCAGCAGGCGATTTGGACAAGCGAGCTCCTACGAGCAGTACTTC. Translated: CASRRFGQASSYEQYF.

This chain joins TRBV5-6 and TRBJ1-2, with D unclear. There are 14 residues in the CDR3. The germline V gene has CDR1 SGHDT and CDR2 YYEEEE. The V gene lost 0 bases and the J gene lost 0 bases, with 6 bases spanning the gap. CDR3 bases: TGTGCCAGCAGCTTGGGCGAGTCTAACTATGGCTACACCTTC. Translating gives CASSLGESNYGYTF.

The chain carries TRBV7-9 and TRBJ1-2, with 7 bases identical to TRBD1. The CDR3 totals 14 residues. Germline trimming cut 5 bases from V and 1 base from J; bases unmatched to any gene: 4. CDR1 is SEHNR, CDR2 FQNEAQ, per germline (reference sequence). DNA for the CDR3: TGTGCCAGCAGCCCGGGACAGAATAACTATGGCTACACCTTC. Protein: CASSPGQNNYGYTF.

The gene calls are TRBV6-5 and TRBJ2-3; 9 nucleotides match TRBD1. V was clipped by 0 bases and J by 6 bases; unmatched bases: 7. Germline loops: CDR1 MNHEY, CDR2 SVGAGI. The CDR3 spans 16 residues. DNA of the CDR3: TGTGCCAGCAGTTACTCCGGGACAGGGCTATCCGATACGCAGTATTTT. Protein sequence: CASSYSGTGLSDTQYF.

The chain has TRBV10-3 and TRBJ2-3, with 8 bases matching TRBD1. Trimming at V came to 6 bases and at J to 1 base, leaving 18 bases not matched to a gene. CDR1 is ENHRY, CDR2 SYGVKD, per germline. This CDR3 is built from 19 residues. The CDR3 sequence: CAIRRQGRWGQVRTDTQYF. The CDR3 region has the DNA TGTGCCATCAGGAGACAGGGGAGGTGGGGGCAGGTGCGCACAGATACGCAGTATTTT.

The chain couples TRBV24-1 to TRBJ2-1, with no clear D. V dropped 6 bases and J dropped 1 base, with 6 bases sitting between them. Germline V gene sequence: CDR1 KGHDR, CDR2 SFDVKD. The CDR3 totals 13 residues. The chain's CDR3 is CATSSGSYNEQFF. The DNA for the CDR3 is TGTGCCACCAGTTCAGGATCCTACAATGAGCAGTTCTTC.

The chain is built from TRBV7-9 and TRBJ1-5; D is uncertain. V was pared by 1 base and J by 2 bases, with 9 bases between. CDR3 size: 15 residues. CDR1 and CDR2 from the germline V gene are SEHNR and FQNEAQ (reference sequence). This CDR3 is CASSLDGVGNQPQHF. CDR3 sequence (DNA): TGTGCCAGCAGCTTAGACGGCGTTGGCAATCAGCCCCAGCATTTT.

Only a few counts were recorded for this clone. CDR3 coding DNA: TGTGCCAGCAGCTACCAAGTTACTAGCCCCGGGGAGCTGTTTTTT. This encodes CASSYQVTSPGELFF. The genes are TRBV7-9 and TRBJ2-2; perhaps TRBD2 as D (6 bases). Trimming took 4 bases from V and 6 from J, leaving 15 bases between them. The germline V gene has CDR1 SEHNR and CDR2 FQNEAQ (reference sequence). The CDR3 contains 15 residues.